Listed here are 5 T cell receptor beta chains from one sample, sequenced in a study of OX40 agonist ivuxolimab in advanced cancers. Repertoires were generated with immunoSEQ multiplex PCR, while TCRdb's copy carries only in-frame clones and drops some. The data hold tens of thousands of clones, with roughly nine tenths observed a single time. The sample here was CD4+ or CD8+ T cells sorted from blood, taken in a trial of the OX40 agonist ivuxolimab. The receptors derive from an adult with an advanced solid tumor such as melanoma, head and neck, liver or kidney cancer.

The chain employs TRBV9 and TRBJ1-4; D ambiguous. Germline V gives CDR1 SGDLS, CDR2 YYNGEE. The germline V and J ends were trimmed by 5 bases and 4 bases, with 9 bases remaining between them. This CDR3 is built from 13 residues. CDR3 sequence reads: CASSNSLNEKLFF. The CDR3 nucleotides read TGTGCCAGCAGTAACTCTCTTAATGAAAAACTGTTTTTT.

This clone has just one count. This chain's CDR3 is CASSLARFGGGYGYTF. CDR3 bases: TGTGCCAGCAGCTTGGCCCGTTTTGGGGGAGGCTATGGCTACACCTTC. The genes are TRBV5-4 and TRBJ1-2, with D maybe TRBD1 (5 bases). V was pared by 0 bases and J by 4 bases, with 16 bases between. CDR3 length: 16 residues. CDR1 is SGHNT and CDR2 is YYREEE in the germline V gene (reference sequence).

The chain carries TRBV7-9 and TRBJ1-4; D not certain. In germline, CDR1 is SEHNR, CDR2 FQNEAQ (reference sequence). Between the trimmed V and J ends, which lost 3 bases and 5 bases, there was a span of 10 bases. This CDR3 has 14 amino acids. CDR3 coding DNA: TGTGCCAGCAGCTTGAGGCTGTCGAATGAAAAACTGTTTTTT. It specifies CASSLRLSNEKLFF. Supplemented by reference TRBV7-9 and TRBJ1-4, the full variable domain reads DTGVSQNPRHKITKRGQNVTFRCDPISEHNRLYWYRQTLGQGPEFLTYFQNEAQLEKSRLLSDRFSAERPKGSFSTLEIQRTEQGDSAMYLCASSLRLSNEKLFFGSGTQLSVL.

The DNA for the CDR3 is TGTGCCAGTACCGGGGACAGGGGGGCTGAAGCTTTCTTT. As protein: CASTGDRGAEAFF. The gene calls are TRBV19 and TRBJ1-1; 11 bases match TRBD1. Germline V gene sequence: CDR1 LNHDA, CDR2 SQIVND (reference sequence). The CDR3 is 13 residues long. With V trimmed by 7 bases and J by 6 bases, 4 bases remained unmatched. Full variable domain (rest looked up from reference TRBV19 and TRBJ1-1): DGGITQSPKYLFRKEGQNVTLSCEQNLNHDAMYWYRQDPGQGLRLIYYSQIVNDFQKGDIAEGYSVSREKKESFPLTVTSAQKNPTAFYLCASTGDRGAEAFFGQGTRLTVV.

V gene TRBV10-1 combines with J gene TRBJ1-4; maybe TRBD1 (5 bases). V was pared by 8 bases and J by 4 bases, with 14 bases between. The CDR3 loop spans 14 amino acids. Germline CDR1 is WNHNN and CDR2 is SYGVQD (reference sequence). In DNA, the CDR3 is TGCGCCAGCCGCGTGGGACCCTTTAATGAAAAACTGTTTTTT. Amino acid sequence: CASRVGPFNEKLFF.